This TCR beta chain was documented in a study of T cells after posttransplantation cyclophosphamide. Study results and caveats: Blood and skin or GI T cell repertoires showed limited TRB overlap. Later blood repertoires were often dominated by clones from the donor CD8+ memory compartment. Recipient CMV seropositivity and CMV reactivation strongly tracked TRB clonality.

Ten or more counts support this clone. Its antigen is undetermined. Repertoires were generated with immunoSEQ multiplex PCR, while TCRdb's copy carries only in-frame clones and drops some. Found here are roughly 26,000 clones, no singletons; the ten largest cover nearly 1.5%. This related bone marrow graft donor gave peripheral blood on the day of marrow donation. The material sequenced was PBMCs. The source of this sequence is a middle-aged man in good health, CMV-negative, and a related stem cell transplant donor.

CDR3 coding DNA: TGTGCCACCAGTCGAACGACTAGCGGGGCCCAAGAGACCCAGTACTTC. Its protein product is CATSRTTSGAQETQYF. The chain joins TRBV15 to TRBJ2-5, with 11 bases matching TRBD2. The CDR3 extends over 16 amino acids. From germline, CDR1 is LNHNV and CDR2 YYDKDF (reference sequence). V lost 6 bases, J lost 1 base, and 7 bases stayed unmatched.